These 26 T cell receptor beta chains were all obtained from the same sample, sequenced in a study of cytomegalovirus exposure and HLA in healthy donors. Primers: 60 Vbeta forward and 13 Jbeta reverse. Generated by immunoSEQ multiplex PCR, the TCRdb table keeps only in-frame clones and is missing some. Of fewer than 200,000 clones in the sample, less than 80% were seen once. The sample was PBMCs. The receptors come from a female donor in good health and CMV-seronegative.

The chain combines TRBV28 with TRBJ2-1; 9 positions agree with TRBD2. The V gene end was trimmed by 7 bases and the J gene end by 8 bases; junction bases not matched to a gene: 12. The germline gives CDR1 MDHEN, CDR2 SYDVKM. The CDR3 is made up of 15 amino acids. CDR3 residues: CASTIAGAEGDEQFF. CDR3 DNA: TGTGCCAGCACGATAGCGGGAGCCGAGGGGGATGAGCAGTTCTTC.

This sequence joins TRBV15 and TRBJ1-1; unclear D gene. CDR3 size: 14 residues. In germline, CDR1 is LNHNV, CDR2 YYDKDF (reference sequence). The V and J ends lost 3 bases and 3 bases respectively, with 11 bases between them. The CDR3 loop reads CATSRRGKDTEAFF. The DNA of the CDR3 is TGTGCCACCAGCAGGCGAGGGAAGGACACTGAAGCTTTCTTT.

The sample holds a few counts of this clone. V usage is TRBV19 and J usage is TRBJ2-1; 9 nucleotides match TRBD2. The CDR3 has 15 residues. J gave up 3 bases and V 5 bases, and 5 bases lay outside the gene matches. Germline V gives CDR1 LNHDA, CDR2 SQIVND (reference sequence). In nucleotides, the CDR3 is TGTGCCAGTAGTTTGGCTAGCGGGGTCTACAATGAGCAGTTCTTC. It encodes CASSLASGVYNEQFF. Full variable domain (rest looked up from reference TRBV19 and TRBJ2-1): DGGITQSPKYLFRKEGQNVTLSCEQNLNHDAMYWYRQDPGQGLRLIYYSQIVNDFQKGDIAEGYSVSREKKESFPLTVTSAQKNPTAFYLCASSLASGVYNEQFFGPGTRLTVL.

This chain uses TRBV7-8 with TRBJ2-5; D not certain. This CDR3 comprises 14 residues. Germline-derived CDR1 and CDR2 are SGHVS and FQNEAQ. V dropped 2 bases and J dropped 5 bases, with 12 bases sitting between them. The CDR3 is CASSLLGSWETQYF. The DNA of the CDR3 is TGTGCCAGCAGCTTATTGGGCTCTTGGGAGACCCAGTACTTC.

With respect to this clone: The germline gene is not matched at one end of the junction; a read error may be the cause. The chain's CDR3 is CASRLAGLSAETQYF. Written as DNA, the CDR3 is TGTGCCAGCAGATTAGCCGGACTCAGTGCGGAGACCCAGTACTTC. J is TRBJ2-5 and V is TRBV7-2, with D possibly TRBD2 on 5 matching bases. Germline assignment: CDR1 SGHTA and CDR2 FQGNSA. This CDR3 comprises 15 residues. The complete variable domain, with remaining parts taken from reference TRBV7-2 and TRBJ2-5, reads GAGVSQSPSNKVTEKGKDVELRCDPISGHTALYWYRQSLGQGLEFLIYFQGNSAPDKSGLPSDRFSAERTGGSVSTLTIQRTQQEDSAVYLCASRLAGLSAETQYFGPGTRLLVL.

The sample holds a few counts of this clone. This chain links TRBV4-2 with TRBJ1-3; D is unclear. Looked up from germline, CDR1 is LGHNA and CDR2 is YNFKEQ. Trimming took off 0 bases at V and 4 bases at J, with 10 bases between the two ends. The CDR3 is 15 residues long. The CDR3 DNA is TGTGCCAGCAGCCAAGAAGGAGGTGCCGGAAACACCATATATTTT. Translated: CASSQEGGAGNTIYF.

The table lists this clone with a few counts. The chain links TRBV18 to TRBJ1-2, with D unclear. This CDR3 comprises 15 residues. Trimming removed 3 bases from V and 3 bases from J, with 14 bases in between. Germline CDR1 KGHSH, CDR2 LQKENI. The CDR3 region is CASSPIQQAYYGYTF. The CDR3 DNA reads TGTGCCAGCTCACCGATCCAGCAGGCGTACTATGGCTACACCTTC.

The J gene is TRBJ2-7, the V gene TRBV19, with no clear D. The CDR3 sequence is 14 residues long. Trimming took 7 bases from V and 1 from J, leaving 14 bases between them. Germline CDR1 is LNHDA and CDR2 is SQIVND (reference sequence). The CDR3 nucleotides read TGTGCCAGTACCACGATTCACGGTTCCTACGAGCAGTACTTC. Residues: CASTTIHGSYEQYF.

The chain employs TRBV5-4 and TRBJ1-2; weak D call: TRBD1 (6 bases). The CDR3 length is 14 residues. Trimming stripped 3 bases from V and 7 bases from J, with 16 bases between. Germline CDR1 reads SGHNT; CDR2 reads YYREEE (reference sequence). The CDR3 loop is CASSWAGGRTGYTF. The CDR3 region has the DNA TGTGCCAGCAGCTGGGCGGGGGGGCGGACTGGCTACACCTTC.

The V call is TRBV6-5, the J call TRBJ2-7; tentative D call: TRBD2 (6 bases). Looked up from germline, CDR1 is MNHEY and CDR2 is SVGAGI. V lost 6 bases and J 3 bases, leaving 12 bases between the germline ends. The CDR3 sequence is 13 residues long. In nucleotides, the CDR3 is TGTGCCAGCAGCCACGGGGGATACTACGAGCAGTACTTC. Encoded protein: CASSHGGYYEQYF.

V is TRBV7-2 and J is TRBJ2-3, with D unclear. This CDR3 contains 15 residues. The germline V gene has CDR1 SGHTA and CDR2 FQGNSA. V was shortened by 5 bases and J by 5 bases, with 17 bases between the two germline ends. CDR3 nucleotides: TGTGCCAGCAGCCTCGACATTTCGCAAGGAGATACGCAGTATTTT. Translated, it gives CASSLDISQGDTQYF.

This rearrangement joins TRBV5-1 to TRBJ2-1; possibly TRBD1 for D (5 bases). V was clipped by 4 bases and J by 12 bases, with 11 bases between them. This CDR3 comprises 11 residues. Germline V gene lookup returns CDR1 SGHRS and CDR2 YFSETQ. CDR3 DNA sequence: TGCGCCAGCAGCGAAGGGGTTCTGCAGTTCTTC. Translated: CASSEGVLQFF.

This chain links TRBV4-3 with TRBJ1-6; possibly TRBD1 for D (6 bases). CDR1 and CDR2 (germline): LGHNA, YSLEER. This CDR3 region has 14 residues. V was clipped by 0 bases and J by 15 bases, with 15 bases between them. The CDR3 DNA reads TGCGCCAGCAGCCAAGACGGGGGCGGGAGATGCCTCCACTTT. Protein product: CASSQDGGGRCLHF.

The rearrangement joins TRBV28 to TRBJ1-2; D is unresolved. There are 13 residues in the CDR3. Germline CDR1 and CDR2: MDHEN and SYDVKM. V was cut by 5 bases and J by 0 bases, with 7 bases left in between. For the CDR3, the DNA is TGTGCCAGCAGTCCCGGGACTAACTATGGCTACACCTTC. Translated, it gives CASSPGTNYGYTF.

This clone was counted a few times. The rearrangement links TRBV5-1 to TRBJ2-7, with TRBD2 matching 8 bases. This CDR3 is 16 amino acids long. CDR1 is SGHRS, CDR2 YFSETQ, per germline. The trim removed 4 bases at V and 5 bases at J, leaving 14 bases unmatched. Here the CDR3 reads CASSLLGLAVGNEQYF. For the CDR3, the DNA is TGCGCCAGCAGCCTCCTCGGACTAGCTGTCGGGAACGAGCAGTACTTC.

V is TRBV4-2 and J is TRBJ2-5; D is undetermined. Trimming cost V 0 bases and J 4 bases, with 12 bases left between them. The CDR3 extends over 15 amino acids. Germline loops: CDR1 LGHNA, CDR2 YNFKEQ. The CDR3 here is CASSQESDNLETQYF. CDR3 in DNA: TGTGCCAGCAGCCAAGAGTCCGACAATCTAGAGACCCAGTACTTC.

This chain joins TRBV28 and TRBJ2-7; the D gene is possibly TRBD2 (6 bases). Per the germline V gene, CDR1 is MDHEN and CDR2 is SYDVKM. V lost 4 bases, J lost 7 bases, and 23 bases lay in between. The CDR3 sequence is 16 residues long. In DNA, the CDR3 is TGTGCCAGCAGTTCAACGGGACTGACTCCGTCGGGGGAGCAGTACTTC. It codes for CASSSTGLTPSGEQYF.

V usage is TRBV7-2 and J usage is TRBJ2-3; 14 nucleotides align to TRBD2. J was trimmed by 4 bases and V by 6 bases; bases with no gene match: 3. The germline CDR1 and CDR2 sequences are SGHTA and FQGNSA. The CDR3 length is 15 residues. The CDR3 sequence is CASRRLAGGSDTQYF. For the CDR3, the DNA is TGTGCCAGCAGAAGACTAGCGGGGGGGTCAGATACGCAGTATTTT. Looking up the rest from reference TRBV7-2 and TRBJ2-3 gives the full variable domain: GAGVSQSPSNKVTEKGKDVELRCDPISGHTALYWYRQSLGQGLEFLIYFQGNSAPDKSGLPSDRFSAERTGGSVSTLTIQRTQQEDSAVYLCASRRLAGGSDTQYFGPGTRLTVL.

The V call is TRBV11-2, the J call TRBJ2-3; 8 nucleotides agree with TRBD2. The CDR3 runs 14 residues. V trimming: 5 bases; J trimming: 4 bases; junction bases outside the gene matches: 5. Germline CDR1 SGHAT, CDR2 FQNNGV. The chain's CDR3 is CASSPGGRADTQYF. In DNA, the CDR3 is TGTGCCAGCAGCCCGGGGGGGCGGGCAGATACGCAGTATTTT.

The V and J genes are TRBV15 and TRBJ2-3; TRBD2 might be the D (6 bases). The CDR3 has 16 amino acids. V was pared by 0 bases and J by 3 bases, with 13 bases between. From germline, CDR1 is LNHNV and CDR2 YYDKDF (reference sequence). The CDR3 spells CATSRDSGGRTDTQYF. CDR3 DNA: TGTGCCACCAGCAGAGATAGTGGTGGGAGGACAGATACGCAGTATTTT.

The chain is built from TRBV7-2 and TRBJ1-1, with a weak D call TRBD1 (5 bases). The CDR3 spans 13 residues. The V end lost 5 bases, the J end lost 8 bases, and 15 bases lay between the germline ends. CDR1 and CDR2 from the germline V gene are SGHTA and FQGNSA. The CDR3 loop is CASSPRQTDEAFF. The CDR3, as DNA: TGTGCCAGCAGCCCCCGTCAGACAGACGAAGCTTTCTTT.

The genes are TRBV6-5 and TRBJ1-1; D not resolved. V was pared by 5 bases and J by 4 bases, with 11 bases between. Germline V gene sequence: CDR1 MNHEY, CDR2 SVGAGI. The CDR3 totals 13 residues. The CDR3 spells CASSRTGLTEAFF. The CDR3 DNA sequence: TGTGCCAGCAGTCGAACCGGTCTCACTGAAGCTTTCTTT.

This clone occurred once. The rearrangement links TRBV4-2 to TRBJ1-1; maybe TRBD1 (5 bases). The germline gives CDR1 LGHNA, CDR2 YNFKEQ. The ends were cut back, 0 bases at V and 4 bases at J, with 12 bases in the middle. There are 15 residues in the CDR3. CDR3 loop: CASSQDSSGGTEAFF. CDR3 nucleotide sequence: TGTGCCAGCAGCCAAGATAGTTCGGGGGGCACTGAAGCTTTCTTT.

The table lists this clone with a count of one. The V gene is TRBV4-3, the J gene TRBJ2-7; 10 bases fit TRBD1. The CDR3 contains 15 residues. Unmatched junction bases numbered 5, after V lost 1 base and J lost 5 bases. CDR1 and CDR2 (germline): LGHNA, YSLEER. CDR3 region: CASSQAGTGVDEQYF. The CDR3 DNA sequence: TGCGCCAGCAGCCAAGCGGGGACAGGGGTCGACGAGCAGTACTTC.

The chain has TRBV10-3 and TRBJ1-1; tentative D call: TRBD1 (5 bases). The V gene lost 3 bases and the J gene lost 9 bases, with 14 bases spanning the gap. This CDR3 spans 13 amino acids. The germline V gene has CDR1 ENHRY and CDR2 SYGVKD. The DNA for the CDR3 is TGTGCCATCAGTGAAGGGGCGCTTCTCCAAGCTTTCTTT. It is translated as CAISEGALLQAFF.

The CDR3 nucleotides read TGTGCCAGCAGTGACCCATGTGGGGGGGAATCCTACGAGCAGTACTTC. It specifies CASSDPCGGESYEQYF. The chain carries TRBV6-4 and TRBJ2-5, with 7 bases matching TRBD2. The assigned J gene may be wrong: the sequence end matches TRBJ2-7 better. The CDR3 extends over 16 amino acids. CDR1 is MRHNA, CDR2 SNTAGT, per germline.